Presented here are 2 T cell receptor beta chains from one specimen sequenced in a study of shared clonotypes between healthy human individuals. The data were produced by immunoSEQ multiplex PCR, yet TCRdb's version contains in-frame clones alone and is incomplete. Of roughly 2.5 million clones in the sample, around 90% are singletons; the top ten hold around 0.14%. Sequenced input: naive CD4+ T cells sorted from blood. The subset: CD45RA+ positively selected. The receptors stem from a man aged 18 to 30 in good health.

This rearrangement joins TRBV5-8 to TRBJ2-7; 8 bases fit TRBD1. The length of the CDR3 is 16 residues. CDR1 SGHTS and CDR2 YDEGEE come from the germline V gene. With V trimmed by 4 bases and J by 0 bases, 9 bases remained unmatched. CDR3 sequence: CASSPAPGQASYEQYF. CDR3 DNA sequence: TGTGCCAGCAGCCCCGCGCCGGGACAGGCCTCCTACGAGCAGTACTTC.

The gene calls are TRBV11-2 and TRBJ2-1; 13 bases fit TRBD2. V shed 5 bases, J shed 7 bases, and the junction held 8 bases outside the gene matches. The CDR3 contains 16 residues. Germline values: CDR1 SGHAT, CDR2 FQNNGV. CDR3 in DNA: TGTGCCAGCAGCACTCGACTAGCGGGGGGCGTGAATGAGCAGTTCTTC. Its protein product is CASSTRLAGGVNEQFF.